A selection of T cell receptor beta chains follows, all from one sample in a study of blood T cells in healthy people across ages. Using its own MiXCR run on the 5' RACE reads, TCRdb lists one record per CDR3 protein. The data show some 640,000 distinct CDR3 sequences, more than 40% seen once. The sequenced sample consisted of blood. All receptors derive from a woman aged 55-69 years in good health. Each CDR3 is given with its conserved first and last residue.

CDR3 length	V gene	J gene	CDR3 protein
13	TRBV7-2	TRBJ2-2	CASSPVDPGELFF
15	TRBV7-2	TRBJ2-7	CASSATSDYSYEQYF
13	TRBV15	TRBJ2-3	CATSSEGADTQYF
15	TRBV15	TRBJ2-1	CATSIGRGTYNEQFF
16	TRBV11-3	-	CASSLNGTRKPYEQYF
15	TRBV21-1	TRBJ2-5	CASTGGEVTQETQYF
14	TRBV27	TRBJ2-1	CATTRLAGGREQFF
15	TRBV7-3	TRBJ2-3	CASSLSGITTDTQYF
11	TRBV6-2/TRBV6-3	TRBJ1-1	CASRDHTEAFF
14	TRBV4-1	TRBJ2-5	CASSQDRASGLQYF
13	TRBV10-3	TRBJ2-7	CAISGGTNYEQYF
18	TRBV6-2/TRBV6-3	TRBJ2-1	CASSPGLAGASPYNEQFF
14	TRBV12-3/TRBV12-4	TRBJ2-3	CASHSGVGSDTQYF
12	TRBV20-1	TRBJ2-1	CSARPTGGWQFF
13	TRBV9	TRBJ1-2	CASSAGADYGYTF
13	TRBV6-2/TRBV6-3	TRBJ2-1	CASSYNRGNEQFF
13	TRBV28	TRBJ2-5	CASSLTAQETQYF
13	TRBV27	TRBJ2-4	CASSLEGGVIQYF
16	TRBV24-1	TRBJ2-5	CATSDRGTAYQETQYF
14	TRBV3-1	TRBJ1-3	CASTLKSSGNTIYF
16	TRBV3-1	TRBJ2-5	CASSQGFGISEETQYF